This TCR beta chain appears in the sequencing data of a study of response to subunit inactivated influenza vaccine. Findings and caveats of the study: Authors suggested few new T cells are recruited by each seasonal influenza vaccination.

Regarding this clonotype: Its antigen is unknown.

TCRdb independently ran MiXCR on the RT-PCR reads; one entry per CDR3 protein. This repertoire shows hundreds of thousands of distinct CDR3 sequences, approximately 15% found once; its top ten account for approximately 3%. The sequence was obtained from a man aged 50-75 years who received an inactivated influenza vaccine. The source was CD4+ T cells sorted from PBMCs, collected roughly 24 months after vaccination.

The CDR3 sequence is CSVEERGQGDGYTF. DNA for the CDR3: TGCAGCGTTGAAGAAAGAGGGCAGGGGGACGGCTACACCTTC. V gene TRBV29-1 combines with J gene TRBJ1-2, with TRBD1 matching 7 bases. The V gene end was trimmed by 0 bases and the J gene end by 8 bases; junction bases not matched to a gene: 9. This CDR3 is 14 amino acids long. Germline-derived CDR1 and CDR2 are SQVTM and ANQGSEA. The whole variable domain, filled in from reference TRBV29-1 and TRBJ1-2, reads SAVISQKPSRDICQRGTSLTIQCQVDSQVTMMFWYRQQPGQSLTLIATANQGSEATYESGFVIDKFPISRPNLTFSTLTVSNMSPEDSSIYLCSVEERGQGDGYTFGSGTRLTVV.